The rows below give T cell receptor beta chains drawn from one sample of a study of blood T cells in healthy people across ages. TCRdb reanalysed the 5' RACE reads using MiXCR and keeps one entry per CDR3 protein. Found here are about 1.6 million distinct CDR3 sequences, about 35% of them singletons; the top ten hold around 11%. Sequencing was performed on blood. Receptors originate from a woman aged 25-40 years in good health. Both conserved end residues are part of each CDR3. Each record gives: clone size, J gene, D gene, V gene, CDR3 protein, CDR3 DNA. The D gene is left open where the match is weak. The size entry is marked missing in some rows and otherwise reads once, few, many or a size class.

clone size: few; J gene: TRBJ2-5; D gene: TRBD2; V gene: TRBV4-1; CDR3 protein: CASSPIGTSGGRSHRTQYF; CDR3 DNA: TGCGCCAGCAGCCCAATTGGGACTAGCGGGGGGCGCTCCCATAGGACCCAGTACTTC
clone size: few; J gene: TRBJ2-1; D gene: .; V gene: TRBV5-4; CDR3 protein: CASSRGEEQFF; CDR3 DNA: TGTGCCAGCAGCCGCGGCGAGGAGCAGTTCTTC
clone size: .; J gene: TRBJ2-1; D gene: .; V gene: TRBV28; CDR3 protein: CASSSGSYEQFF; CDR3 DNA: TGTGCCAGCAGTTCGGGCAGTTATGAGCAGTTCTTC
clone size: many; J gene: TRBJ2-5; D gene: .; V gene: TRBV12-3/TRBV12-4; CDR3 protein: CASSLDSGIQETQYF; CDR3 DNA: TGTGCCAGCAGTTTAGATTCAGGGATCCAAGAGACCCAGTACTTC
clone size: few; J gene: TRBJ2-7; D gene: .; V gene: TRBV7-8; CDR3 protein: CASSPAVTWGAGRTEQYF; CDR3 DNA: TGTGCCAGCAGCCCAGCGGTCACCTGGGGCGCGGGGAGAACCGAGCAGTACTTC
clone size: .; J gene: TRBJ2-3; D gene: TRBD2; V gene: TRBV24-1; CDR3 protein: CATSDGGGDLTDTQYF; CDR3 DNA: TGTGCCACCAGTGATGGGGGGGGGGATCTTACAGATACGCAGTATTTT
clone size: .; J gene: TRBJ1-2; D gene: .; V gene: TRBV6-1; CDR3 protein: CASRSEWEGGNYGYTF; CDR3 DNA: TGTGCCAGCAGGAGCGAGTGGGAGGGAGGGAACTATGGCTACACCTTC
clone size: .; J gene: TRBJ1-2; D gene: TRBD1; V gene: TRBV4-2; CDR3 protein: CASSQEKQGQGYGYTF; CDR3 DNA: TGTGCCAGCAGCCAGGAAAAACAGGGACAGGGGTATGGCTACACCTTC
clone size: few; J gene: TRBJ1-4; D gene: .; V gene: TRBV29-1; CDR3 protein: CSVTGSTNEKLFF; CDR3 DNA: TGCAGCGTTACAGGGTCAACTAATGAAAAACTGTTTTTT
clone size: few; J gene: TRBJ2-5; D gene: .; V gene: TRBV9; CDR3 protein: CASSVDRYQETQYF; CDR3 DNA: TGTGCCAGCAGCGTAGACCGGTACCAAGAGACCCAGTACTTC
clone size: once; J gene: TRBJ2-3; D gene: .; V gene: TRBV5-6; CDR3 protein: CASSFLQASTDTQYF; CDR3 DNA: TGTGCCAGCAGCTTTTTGCAGGCTAGCACAGATACGCAGTATTTT
clone size: .; J gene: TRBJ2-3; D gene: TRBD2; V gene: TRBV20-1; CDR3 protein: CSAIRLAGADTQYF; CDR3 DNA: TGCAGTGCTATTCGACTAGCCGGTGCAGATACGCAGTATTTT
clone size: .; J gene: TRBJ2-5; D gene: .; V gene: TRBV5-1; CDR3 protein: CASSLGAEAQYF; CDR3 DNA: TGCGCCAGCAGCTTGGGCGCTGAGGCCCAGTACTTC
clone size: .; J gene: TRBJ2-1; D gene: TRBD2; V gene: TRBV7-9; CDR3 protein: CASSLGVTSGGIYNEQFF; CDR3 DNA: TGTGCCAGCAGCTTAGGAGTGACTAGCGGGGGGATTTACAATGAGCAGTTCTTC
clone size: few; J gene: TRBJ2-1; D gene: TRBD2; V gene: TRBV7-9; CDR3 protein: CASSLAHTAGGLYYNEQFF; CDR3 DNA: TGTGCCAGCAGCTTAGCGCATACAGCGGGGGGACTCTACTACAATGAGCAGTTCTTC
clone size: few; J gene: TRBJ2-3; D gene: TRBD2; V gene: TRBV10-3; CDR3 protein: CAISETSGRGDTQYF; CDR3 DNA: TGTGCCATCAGTGAGACTAGCGGGAGGGGAGATACGCAGTATTTT
clone size: .; J gene: TRBJ1-1; D gene: .; V gene: TRBV3-1; CDR3 protein: CASLGTNTEAFF; CDR3 DNA: TGTGCCAGCTTGGGGACGAACACTGAAGCTTTCTTT
clone size: few; J gene: TRBJ2-1; D gene: .; V gene: TRBV10-2; CDR3 protein: CASSGATYNEQFF; CDR3 DNA: TGCGCCAGCAGTGGGGCAACCTACAATGAGCAGTTCTTC
clone size: few; J gene: TRBJ2-1; D gene: TRBD1; V gene: TRBV15; CDR3 protein: CATSRTGAKYNEQFF; CDR3 DNA: TGTGCCACCAGTCGGACAGGGGCGAAATACAATGAGCAGTTCTTC
clone size: .; J gene: TRBJ2-5; D gene: .; V gene: TRBV11-2; CDR3 protein: CASSSREREETQYF; CDR3 DNA: TGTGCCAGCAGCTCGCGGGAAAGAGAAGAGACCCAGTACTTC
clone size: .; J gene: TRBJ1-5; D gene: .; V gene: TRBV20-1; CDR3 protein: CSAAPSLAQPQHF; CDR3 DNA: TGCAGTGCTGCCCCGAGTCTTGCTCAGCCCCAGCATTTT
clone size: .; J gene: TRBJ1-6; D gene: TRBD1; V gene: TRBV20-1; CDR3 protein: CSARDAGTEEAPLHF; CDR3 DNA: TGCAGTGCTAGAGATGCCGGGACAGAGGAGGCACCCCTCCACTTT
clone size: .; J gene: TRBJ2-2; D gene: TRBD1; V gene: TRBV5-6; CDR3 protein: CASSGQGGYTGELFF; CDR3 DNA: TGTGCCAGCAGTGGACAGGGGGGGTACACCGGGGAGCTGTTTTTT
clone size: .; J gene: TRBJ2-6; D gene: .; V gene: TRBV19; CDR3 protein: CASSISGANVRTF; CDR3 DNA: TGTGCCAGTAGTATTTCTGGGGCCAACGTCCGGACTTTC
clone size: few; J gene: TRBJ2-1; D gene: TRBD1; V gene: TRBV4-1; CDR3 protein: CASTPLDRGHGEQFF; CDR3 DNA: TGCGCCAGCACTCCCTTGGACAGGGGGCATGGTGAGCAGTTCTTC
clone size: .; J gene: TRBJ2-1; D gene: TRBD2; V gene: TRBV7-2; CDR3 protein: CASSSRTSRRIYEQFF; CDR3 DNA: TGTGCCAGCAGCTCCCGGACTAGCAGGAGAATCTATGAGCAGTTCTTC
clone size: .; J gene: TRBJ1-5; D gene: .; V gene: TRBV6-2/TRBV6-3; CDR3 protein: CASSLVFQPQHF; CDR3 DNA: TGTGCCAGCAGTTTGGTTTTTCAGCCCCAGCATTTT
clone size: few; J gene: TRBJ2-5; D gene: TRBD2; V gene: TRBV4-2; CDR3 protein: CASSQEQRGGVTQYF; CDR3 DNA: TGTGCCAGCAGCCAAGAGCAGCGGGGGGGCGTGACCCAGTACTTC
clone size: .; J gene: TRBJ2-1; D gene: TRBD2; V gene: TRBV29-1; CDR3 protein: CSVEGVLVGLAGVDEQFF; CDR3 DNA: TGCAGCGTTGAAGGAGTCCTGGTTGGACTAGCGGGAGTGGATGAGCAGTTCTTC
clone size: .; J gene: TRBJ1-5; D gene: .; V gene: TRBV5-5; CDR3 protein: CANSLMAGDQPQHF; CDR3 DNA: TGTGCCAACAGCTTGATGGCAGGAGATCAGCCCCAGCATTTT
clone size: .; J gene: TRBJ2-1; D gene: .; V gene: TRBV27; CDR3 protein: CASSHTNSLKFF; CDR3 DNA: TGTGCCAGCAGCCATACTAATTCCCTCAAGTTCTTC
clone size: few; J gene: TRBJ1-6; D gene: .; V gene: TRBV5-5; CDR3 protein: CASSLLFSGWNSPLHF; CDR3 DNA: TGTGCCAGCAGCTTGCTTTTTTCAGGGTGGAATTCACCCCTCCACTTT
clone size: .; J gene: TRBJ2-3; D gene: .; V gene: TRBV5-1; CDR3 protein: CASSLGRGSSTDTQYF; CDR3 DNA: TGCGCCAGCAGCCTGGGACGCGGCTCTAGCACAGATACGCAGTATTTT
clone size: few; J gene: TRBJ2-7; D gene: TRBD2; V gene: TRBV6-6; CDR3 protein: CASNTGGGEQYF; CDR3 DNA: TGTGCCAGCAACACGGGGGGTGGCGAGCAGTACTTC
clone size: .; J gene: TRBJ2-7; D gene: TRBD1; V gene: TRBV20-1; CDR3 protein: CSARQGGSTYEQYF; CDR3 DNA: TGCAGTGCGCGACAGGGGGGGTCCACCTACGAGCAGTACTTC
clone size: .; J gene: TRBJ1-5; D gene: TRBD1; V gene: TRBV7-3; CDR3 protein: CASSLGGTGTPQHF; CDR3 DNA: TGTGCCAGCAGCTTAGGGGGGACAGGGACGCCCCAGCATTTT
clone size: few; J gene: TRBJ2-7; D gene: .; V gene: TRBV9; CDR3 protein: CASSVRDGSSYEQYF; CDR3 DNA: TGTGCCAGCAGCGTCCGGGACGGAAGCTCCTACGAGCAGTACTTC
clone size: .; J gene: TRBJ1-5; D gene: TRBD1; V gene: TRBV3-1; CDR3 protein: CASSQETGTGNQPQHF; CDR3 DNA: TGTGCCAGCAGCCAGGAGACAGGGACTGGCAATCAGCCCCAGCATTTT
clone size: .; J gene: TRBJ1-1; D gene: TRBD1; V gene: TRBV7-9; CDR3 protein: CASNLAGGAGTEAFF; CDR3 DNA: TGTGCCAGCAACCTGGCAGGGGGGGCCGGCACTGAAGCTTTCTTT
clone size: many; J gene: TRBJ2-1; D gene: .; V gene: TRBV10-3; CDR3 protein: CAISESGRRNEQFF; CDR3 DNA: TGTGCCATCAGTGAGTCAGGCCGACGCAATGAGCAGTTCTTC
clone size: .; J gene: TRBJ1-1; D gene: TRBD1; V gene: TRBV7-3; CDR3 protein: CASSPRGWNTEAFF; CDR3 DNA: TGTGCCAGCAGCCCCAGGGGGTGGAACACTGAAGCTTTCTTT
clone size: few; J gene: TRBJ1-2; D gene: .; V gene: TRBV20-1; CDR3 protein: CSARDWGADYGYTF; CDR3 DNA: TGCAGTGCTAGAGATTGGGGGGCAGACTATGGCTACACCTTC
clone size: .; J gene: TRBJ2-3; D gene: .; V gene: TRBV27; CDR3 protein: CASRAGVITDTQYF; CDR3 DNA: TGTGCCAGCAGAGCAGGGGTAATCACAGATACGCAGTATTTT
clone size: .; J gene: TRBJ2-3; D gene: TRBD1; V gene: TRBV5-1; CDR3 protein: CASSIGQGADTQYF; CDR3 DNA: TGCGCCAGCAGCATCGGACAGGGGGCAGATACGCAGTATTTT
clone size: few; J gene: TRBJ1-1; D gene: TRBD1; V gene: TRBV4-2; CDR3 protein: CASSQESDRTTEAFF; CDR3 DNA: TGTGCCAGCAGCCAAGAATCGGACAGGACCACTGAAGCTTTCTTT
clone size: few; J gene: TRBJ2-1; D gene: .; V gene: TRBV20-1; CDR3 protein: CSARDMLDLNSYNEQFF; CDR3 DNA: TGCAGTGCTAGAGATATGTTGGACCTAAATTCGTACAATGAGCAGTTCTTC
clone size: .; J gene: TRBJ2-7; D gene: .; V gene: TRBV28; CDR3 protein: CASSFQGSTFHEQYF; CDR3 DNA: TGTGCCAGCAGTTTTCAGGGCTCCACCTTCCACGAGCAGTACTTC
clone size: many; J gene: TRBJ2-7; D gene: TRBD1; V gene: TRBV20-1; CDR3 protein: CSAREEGRGHGEQYF; CDR3 DNA: TGCAGTGCTAGAGAGGAAGGCAGGGGGCATGGCGAGCAGTACTTC
clone size: .; J gene: TRBJ2-6; D gene: TRBD1; V gene: TRBV7-3; CDR3 protein: CASGPRDRGSGANILTF; CDR3 DNA: TGTGCCAGCGGCCCCAGGGACAGGGGGTCCGGGGCCAACATCCTGACTTTC
clone size: .; J gene: TRBJ1-1; D gene: .; V gene: TRBV7-3; CDR3 protein: CASSLTGGVAFF; CDR3 DNA: TGTGCCAGCAGCTTAACGGGGGGAGTAGCTTTCTTT
clone size: .; J gene: TRBJ2-3; D gene: TRBD2; V gene: TRBV7-6; CDR3 protein: CASSETGLAKADTQYF; CDR3 DNA: TGTGCCAGCAGCGAAACGGGACTAGCGAAGGCAGATACGCAGTATTTT
clone size: .; J gene: TRBJ1-1; D gene: TRBD1; V gene: TRBV29-1; CDR3 protein: CSFEGQGDTEAFF; CDR3 DNA: TGCAGCTTTGAGGGACAGGGGGACACTGAAGCTTTCTTT
clone size: few; J gene: TRBJ2-7; D gene: .; V gene: TRBV20-1; CDR3 protein: CSARARGIYYEQYF; CDR3 DNA: TGCAGTGCTAGAGCCCGAGGGATTTATTACGAGCAGTACTTC